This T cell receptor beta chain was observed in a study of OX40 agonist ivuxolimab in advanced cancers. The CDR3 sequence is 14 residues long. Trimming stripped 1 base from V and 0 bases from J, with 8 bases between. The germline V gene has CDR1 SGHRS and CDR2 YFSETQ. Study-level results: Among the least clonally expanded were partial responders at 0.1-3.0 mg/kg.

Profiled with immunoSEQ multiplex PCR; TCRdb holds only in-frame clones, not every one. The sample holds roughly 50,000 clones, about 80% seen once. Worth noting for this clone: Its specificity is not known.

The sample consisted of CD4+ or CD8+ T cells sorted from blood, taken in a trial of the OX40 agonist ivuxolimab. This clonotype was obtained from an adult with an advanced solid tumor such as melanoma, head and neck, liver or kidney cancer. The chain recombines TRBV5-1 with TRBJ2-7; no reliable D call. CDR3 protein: CASSLHSRSYEQYF. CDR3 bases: TGCGCCAGCAGCTTGCACAGCCGCTCCTACGAGCAGTACTTC.